This T cell receptor (beta chain) is from a study of PD-1 blockade in classical Hodgkin lymphoma (dated by TCRdb to the early 2020s). With regard to the full study: Nivolumab dosing was 3 mg/kg intravenously every 2 weeks, continuing until either disease progression or unacceptable toxicity. The study used CyTOF and TCR beta sequencing to define a peripheral blood immune signature of response to PD-1 blockade in classical Hodgkin lymphoma. What the authors observed across the whole study: Trial patients with a complete response had baseline diversity similar to that of newly diagnosed patients, while partial responders and progressors had significantly lower diversity. Diversity was lower in patients who began nivolumab less than 1 year after ASCT, so these patients were left out of later analyses to avoid confounding by immune reconstitution. CD4+ but not CD8+ TCR diversity rose significantly by C4D1 (p=0.0027 vs p=0.16), most apparent in complete responders (p=0.02). Baseline TCR diversity was reported to be lower in newly diagnosed patients than in healthy donors and to be lower still in relapsed/refractory patients. The study was restricted to a single clinical trial cohort, and the causes of repertoire differences, possibly disease activity or prior therapy, were left undefined.

V has 2 bases trimmed and J has 4 bases trimmed; junction bases matching no gene number 3. As encoded in the germline V gene, CDR1 is SGHTA while CDR2 is FQGTGA. The CDR3 sequence holds 15 residues, the cysteine and phenylalanine included. CDR3 DNA only is kept here, 45 bases in frame from base 1. Genomic DNA was extracted with the Qiagen DNeasy kit from unsorted PBMCs and from negatively selected CD4+ and CD8+ fractions. TCR beta CDR3 regions were subjected to amplification by immunoSEQ multiplex PCR with primers that anneal to V and J segments. A synthetic immune receptor repertoire was used to minimize amplification bias, and any remaining bias was removed computationally after sequencing. In the paper's pipeline: Custom Python scripts were used to quantify repertoire diversity as the Shannon entropy index. Unsorted, CD4+ and CD8+ repertoires were analyzed separately, except in combined analyses where CD4+ and CD8+ sequences were merged in silico. Clonal expansion was defined as at least a 2-fold frequency increase after treatment relative to C1D1, with a pseudocount of 0.5 for undetected baseline clones. Clones with 0 or 1 copy at C1D1 were defined as singleton clones, while clones with 2 or more copies were defined as non-singleton clones. By matching protein sequences in sorted samples from the same patient, clones expanded in unsorted samples were annotated as CD4+, CD8+ or unknown. Wilcoxon tests on paired samples were used to test diversity changes from C1D1 to C4D1. TCRdb provides this immuneACCESS table in a form limited to in-frame rearrangements. Some clones are lacking; in checked studies, under half of them reflect an unresolved V gene, and why the rest are absent is not known. That table supplies the V and J calls and clone size; D and trimming were determined from the DNA. Present in this sample are roughly 62,000 clones, around 89% of which were seen just once. The top ten clones comprise around 13% of the sample.

A note on this clone: Its antigen specificity is not known. Per-nucleotide qualities are absent, and no much larger clonotype sits a single base away.

This sample's time point label indicates: cycle 1 day 1 (C1D1), immediately before nivolumab initiation. Relapse after autologous stem cell transplantation had occurred in all trial patients, and cohorts A, B and C were distinguished by prior brentuximab vedotin exposure. The trial cohort comprised 60 or so patients with relapsed/refractory classical Hodgkin lymphoma whose best overall responses were complete response, partial response or progressive disease. Single-agent nivolumab was administered to trial patients in the multi-cohort phase II CheckMate 205 trial. An independent review committee assessed best overall response using the 2007 International Working Group response criteria. Trial PBMCs were obtained immediately prior to nivolumab initiation (C1D1) and on therapy at cycle 2 day 1 and cycle 4 day 1. Peripheral blood was collected in 8 mL Vacutainer Cell Preparation Tubes, from which PBMCs were isolated by centrifugation and then cryopreserved.

The sequence joins TRBV7-3 to TRBJ2-1; 9 central nucleotides agree with TRBD2. This TCR derives from a human donor with classical Hodgkin lymphoma. The specimen was peripheral blood mononuclear cells (PBMCs), collected at baseline. The CDR3 region: CASSLDSGGYNEQFF. The nucleotide sequence reads TGTGCCAGCAGCTTAGACAGCGGGGGGTACAATGAGCAGTTCTTC.